The 14 T cell receptor beta chains presented below share a single source sample, sequenced in a study of metastatic and nonmetastatic thyroid tumors. Thyroid surgery took place with no prior treatment in any patient. TCRdb re-called the PCR reads through MiXCR. Of roughly 28,000 clones detected, 20% appear once; the ten largest clones hold approximately 39%. The specimen was blood. All receptors come from a female donor with papillary thyroid cancer or a benign thyroid nodule (not recorded which). Some clones in this sample may be carry-over from other donors' samples.

This clone was seen many times. This chain uses TRBV6-5 with TRBJ1-6; no definite D call. The CDR3 is made up of 12 amino acids. The V and J ends lost 2 bases and 5 bases respectively, with 1 base between them. Germline V lookup: CDR1 MNHEY, CDR2 SVGAGI. This CDR3 reads CASSYNNSPLHF. Here the CDR3 DNA reads TGTGCCAGCAGTTACAATAATTCACCCCTCCACTTT.

The chain uses TRBV10-3 and TRBJ2-1; TRBD1 aligns across 8 bases. The CDR3 covers 15 residues. J gave up 0 bases and V 4 bases, and 2 bases lay outside the gene matches. CDR1 is ENHRY and CDR2 is SYGVKD in the germline V gene. The CDR3 loop is CAISGTGGSYNEQFF. The CDR3 nucleotides are TGTGCCATCAGTGGAACAGGGGGCTCCTACAATGAGCAGTTCTTC.

Sample share makes this clone medium-sized. The chain has TRBV10-1 and TRBJ2-1, with 8 bases identical to TRBD1. Germline CDR1 reads WNHNN; CDR2 reads SYGVQD (reference sequence). The V gene end was trimmed by 2 bases and the J gene end by 2 bases; junction bases not matched to a gene: 2. CDR3 size: 15 residues. The CDR3 here is CASSEAQGAYNEQFF. The CDR3 DNA is TGCGCCAGCAGTGAGGCACAGGGGGCCTACAATGAGCAGTTCTTC.

This clone occurred many times. This sequence joins TRBV10-3 and TRBJ2-6; TRBD1 matches 7 bases. CDR1 and CDR2 from the germline V gene are ENHRY and SYGVKD. The CDR3 consists of 18 residues. Trimming removed 6 bases from V and 0 bases from J; junction bases left unmatched: 11. The CDR3 DNA reads as TGTGCCATCAGCCAACAGGGGTTGGGACCCTCTGGGGCCAACGTCCTGACTTTC. Translating gives CAISQQGLGPSGANVLTF.

The genes are TRBV5-1 and TRBJ1-6; D is possibly TRBD1 (5 bases). The CDR3 sequence is 16 residues long. The ends were cut back, 1 base at V and 6 bases at J, with 14 bases in the middle. The germline gives CDR1 SGHRS, CDR2 YFSETQ. This CDR3 is CASSLPQGFGNSPLHF. The CDR3 bases are TGCGCCAGCAGCTTGCCCCAGGGATTCGGTAATTCACCCCTCCACTTT.

The rearrangement links TRBV3-1 to TRBJ2-5; no reliable D call. The CDR3 runs to 14 residues. In germline, CDR1 is LGHDT, CDR2 YNNKEL (reference sequence). Trimming removed 2 bases from V and 1 base from J, with 8 bases in between. The CDR3 bases are TGTGCCAGCAGCCAATGGGTTTCCCAAGAGACCCAGTACTTC. Protein sequence: CASSQWVSQETQYF.

This clone qualifies as medium-sized (0.01 to 0.1%). The chain uses TRBV24-1 and TRBJ2-3, with 7 bases that match TRBD1. CDR1 is KGHDR and CDR2 is SFDVKD in the germline V gene. This CDR3 region has 15 residues. J lost 3 bases, V lost 4 bases, and 6 bases had no gene match. As DNA, the CDR3 is TGTGCCACCAGTGACCCCGGGACAGAGACAGATACGCAGTATTTT. It is translated as CATSDPGTETDTQYF.

This clone was observed many times. The junction departs from the called germline gene at one end, perhaps through a read error. The rearrangement joins TRBV6-1 to TRBJ2-7; 9 nucleotides agree with TRBD2. Looked up from germline, CDR1 is MNHNS and CDR2 is SASEGT. This CDR3 is built from 15 residues. The DNA for the CDR3 is TGTGTCAGCCTAACCCTAGCGGGGCGTTCCTACGAGCAGTACTTC. Translated: CVSLTLAGRSYEQYF.

This clone turned up a few times. The chain couples TRBV19 to TRBJ2-5; 7 bases map to TRBD2. The CDR3 has 14 amino acids. J lost 5 bases, V lost 4 bases, and 7 bases had no gene match. Germline V lookup: CDR1 LNHDA, CDR2 SQIVND (reference sequence). The CDR3 region is CASSTAGTSETQYF. The CDR3 DNA sequence: TGTGCCAGTAGTACAGCGGGGACTTCCGAGACCCAGTACTTC.

The rearrangement links TRBV9 to TRBJ1-2; 10 bases map to TRBD1. Germline trimming cut 3 bases from V and 3 bases from J; bases unmatched to any gene: 5. This CDR3 is 15 amino acids long. Per germline, CDR1 SGDLS and CDR2 YYNGEE. The CDR3 sequence: CASSATGTGDYGYTF. In DNA, the CDR3 is TGTGCCAGCAGCGCAACCGGGACAGGGGACTATGGCTACACCTTC.

Only a few counts were recorded for this clone. The chain joins TRBV24-1 to TRBJ2-1; D not resolved. V dropped 1 base and J dropped 8 bases, with 2 bases sitting between them. This CDR3 has 11 amino acids. The germline V gene encodes CDR1 KGHDR and CDR2 SFDVKD. The CDR3 bases are TGTGCCACCAGTGATTTTTATGAGCAGTTCTTC. The encoded protein is CATSDFYEQFF.

This clone was recorded at least ten times. This chain joins TRBV7-9 and TRBJ2-7, with unresolved D. The CDR3 runs to 12 residues. V was trimmed by 5 bases and J by 4 bases, leaving 9 bases between them. CDR1 SEHNR and CDR2 FQNEAQ come from the germline V gene (reference sequence). This CDR3 is CASSPLGYEQYF. Here the CDR3 DNA reads TGTGCCAGCAGCCCTCTGGGTTACGAGCAGTACTTC.

The CDR3: CASRKDRGRGEQYF. CDR3 bases: TGTGCCAGCAGAAAGGACAGGGGGCGTGGGGAGCAGTACTTC. The genes are TRBV28 and TRBJ2-7, with 11 bases fitting TRBD1. The CDR3 covers 14 residues. V lost 6 bases and J lost 7; bases outside the gene matches: 8. Germline V lookup: CDR1 MDHEN, CDR2 SYDVKM.

The table lists this clone with a few counts. The rearrangement uses TRBV20-1 and TRBJ2-7, with 9 nucleotides matching TRBD1. J gave up 7 bases and V 8 bases, and 18 bases lay outside the gene matches. From germline, CDR1 is DFQATT and CDR2 SNEGSKA (reference sequence). This CDR3 has 15 amino acids. CDR3 sequence (DNA): TGCAGTTCCCCGGGACAGGGAAGGGGTGGTTGGGAGCAGTACTTC. Translation gives CSSPGQGRGGWEQYF.